The T cell receptor (beta chain) under discussion was sequenced for a study of blood T cell repertoires in COVID-19. This CDR3 region has 16 residues. Germline V CDR1 and CDR2: SGHAT, FQNNGV. V dropped 5 bases and J dropped 4; count of bases not matched to a gene: 13. Generated by immunoSEQ multiplex PCR, the TCRdb table keeps only in-frame clones and is missing some. The sample has about 290,000 clones, approximately 89% seen once. This receptor was taken from a woman aged 25-40 years with COVID-19, enrolled during active disease. The chain combines TRBV11-2 with TRBJ1-2; 7 nucleotides align to TRBD1. The sequenced sample was peripheral blood. The DNA for the CDR3 is TGTGCCAGCAGCCCCCTTCAAGGGGGCCTTGGCTATGGCTACACCTTC. It is translated as CASSPLQGGLGYGYTF.